This entry describes one T cell receptor beta chain. The antigen remains unidentified. These data are taken from a study of T cell responses to AZD1222 COVID-19 vaccine. This CDR3 has 16 residues. Germline V gene data show CDR1 as MGHDK and CDR2 as SYGVNS. Trimming removed 4 bases from V and 1 base from J, with 11 bases in between. Study conclusions and caveats: Nearly half of spike-specific TCRs reportedly target unmutated variant regions. Clonal diversity may have been underestimated in mostly white British donors. Repertoire collection took place solely once the T cell response had peaked.

Profiled with immunoSEQ multiplex PCR; TCRdb holds only in-frame clones, not every one. Of more than 250,000 clones in the sample, just over 90% were seen once. The chain is built from TRBV25-1 and TRBJ1-6, with D hard to call. The specimen comprised peripheral blood, sampled on day 0 of AZD1222 vaccination. The clonotype comes from an adult in good health. DNA of the CDR3: TGTGCCAGCAGTGGGGAGTGGGGTTCCTATAATTCACCCCTCCACTTT. It yields the protein CASSGEWGSYNSPLHF. The full variable domain, with the rest looked up from reference TRBV25-1 and TRBJ1-6, is EADIYQTPRYLVIGTGKKITLECSQTMGHDKMYWYQQDPGMELHLIHYSYGVNSTEKGDLSSESTVSRIRTEHFPLTLESARPSHTSQYLCASSGEWGSYNSPLHFGNGTRLTVT.